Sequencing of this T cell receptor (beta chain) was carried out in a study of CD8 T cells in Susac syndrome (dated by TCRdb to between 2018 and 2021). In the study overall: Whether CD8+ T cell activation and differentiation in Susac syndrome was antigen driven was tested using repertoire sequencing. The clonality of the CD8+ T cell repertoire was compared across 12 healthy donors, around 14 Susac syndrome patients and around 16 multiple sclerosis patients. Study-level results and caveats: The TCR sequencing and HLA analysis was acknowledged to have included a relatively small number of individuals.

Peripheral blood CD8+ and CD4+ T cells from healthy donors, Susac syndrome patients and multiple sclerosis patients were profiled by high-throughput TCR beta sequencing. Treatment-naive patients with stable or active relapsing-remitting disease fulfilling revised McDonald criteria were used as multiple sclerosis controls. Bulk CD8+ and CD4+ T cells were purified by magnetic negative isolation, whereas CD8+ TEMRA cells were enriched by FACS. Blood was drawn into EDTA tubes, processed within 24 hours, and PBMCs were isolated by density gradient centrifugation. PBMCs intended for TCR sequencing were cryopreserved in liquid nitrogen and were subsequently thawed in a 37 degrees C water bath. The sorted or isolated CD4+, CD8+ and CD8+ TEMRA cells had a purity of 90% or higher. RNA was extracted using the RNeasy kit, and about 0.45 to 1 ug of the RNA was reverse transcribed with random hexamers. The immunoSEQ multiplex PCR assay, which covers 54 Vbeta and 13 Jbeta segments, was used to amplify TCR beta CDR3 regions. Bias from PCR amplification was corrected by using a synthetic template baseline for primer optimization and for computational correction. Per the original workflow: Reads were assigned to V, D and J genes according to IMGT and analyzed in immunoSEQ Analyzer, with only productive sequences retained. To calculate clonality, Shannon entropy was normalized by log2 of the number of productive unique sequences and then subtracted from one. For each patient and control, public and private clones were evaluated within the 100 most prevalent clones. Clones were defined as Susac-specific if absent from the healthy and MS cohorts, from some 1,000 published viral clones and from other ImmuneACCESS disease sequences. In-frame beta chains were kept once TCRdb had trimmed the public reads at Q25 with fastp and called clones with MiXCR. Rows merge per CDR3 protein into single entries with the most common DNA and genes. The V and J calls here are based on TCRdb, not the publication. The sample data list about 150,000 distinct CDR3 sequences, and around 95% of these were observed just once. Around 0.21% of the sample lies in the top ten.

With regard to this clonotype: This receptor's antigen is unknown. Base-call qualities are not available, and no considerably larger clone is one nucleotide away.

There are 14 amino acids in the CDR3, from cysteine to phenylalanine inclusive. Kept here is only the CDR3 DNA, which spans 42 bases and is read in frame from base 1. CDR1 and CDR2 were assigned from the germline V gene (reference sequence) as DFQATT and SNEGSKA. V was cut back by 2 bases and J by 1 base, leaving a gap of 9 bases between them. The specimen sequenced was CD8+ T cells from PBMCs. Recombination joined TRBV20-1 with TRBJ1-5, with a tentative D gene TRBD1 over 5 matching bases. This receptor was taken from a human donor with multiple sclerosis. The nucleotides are TGCAGTGCTAGACTAAGGGGAAGCAATCAGCCCCAGCATTTT. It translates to CSARLRGSNQPQHF.